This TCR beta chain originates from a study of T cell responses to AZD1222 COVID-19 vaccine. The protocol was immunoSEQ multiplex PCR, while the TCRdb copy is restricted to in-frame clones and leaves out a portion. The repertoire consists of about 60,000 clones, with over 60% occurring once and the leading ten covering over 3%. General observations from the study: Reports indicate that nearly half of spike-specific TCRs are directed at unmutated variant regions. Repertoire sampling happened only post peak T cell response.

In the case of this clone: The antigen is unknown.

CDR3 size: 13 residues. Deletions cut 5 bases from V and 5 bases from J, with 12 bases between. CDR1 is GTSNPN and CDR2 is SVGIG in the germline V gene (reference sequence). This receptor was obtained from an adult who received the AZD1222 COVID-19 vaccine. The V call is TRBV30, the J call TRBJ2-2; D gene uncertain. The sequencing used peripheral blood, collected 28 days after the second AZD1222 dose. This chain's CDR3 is CAWDGAGTGELFF. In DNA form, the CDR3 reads TGTGCCTGGGACGGTGCTGGGACCGGGGAGCTGTTTTTT.